The 19 T cell receptor beta chains given below trace back to one sample, sequenced in a study of blood T cells in healthy people across ages. For the second PCR, which ran for roughly 7 to 11 cycles, a sample-barcoded 5' primer and a J-beta primer mix were used. TCRdb used MiXCR to reprocess the 5' RACE reads, holding one entry per CDR3 protein. The data contain approximately 1,700,000 distinct CDR3 sequences, 39% of them singletons. Material for sequencing was blood. The receptors derive from a human donor in good health.

The V gene is TRBV12-3 or TRBV12-4, the J gene TRBJ2-7; D is tentatively TRBD1 or TRBD2 (5 bases each). This CDR3 comprises 15 residues. The V end was cut by 4 bases, the J end by 2 bases, with 15 bases between. CDR3 residues: CASSYRDPSTYEQYF. The CDR3 DNA reads TGTGCCAGCAGTTACCGGGACCCCTCCACCTACGAGCAGTACTTC.

The chain couples TRBV21-1 to TRBJ2-6. TRBV21-1 is reported as a pseudogene. CDR3 length: 16 residues. The CDR3 loop reads CASSGDMGSGANVLTF. CDR3 in DNA: TGTGCCAGCAGCGGGGATATGGGCTCTGGGGCCAACGTCCTGACTTTC.

The chain has TRBV10-3 and TRBJ1-1; TRBD1 might be the D (6 bases). V gave up 3 bases and J gave up 1 base, with 12 bases separating them. This CDR3 has 15 residues. The germline CDR1 and CDR2 sequences are ENHRY and SYGVKD. Written as DNA, the CDR3 is TGTGCCATCAGTGACCGTAACAGGGAGAACACTGAAGCTTTCTTT. Amino acids: CAISDRNRENTEAFF.

This chain uses TRBV6-2 or TRBV6-3 with TRBJ2-1; TRBD1 agrees at 7 bases. The CDR3 runs 17 residues. Unmatched junction bases numbered 13, after V lost 0 bases and J lost 8 bases. CDR1 is MNHEY, CDR2 SVGEGT, per germline. The CDR3 is CASSYSPTGVTFYEQFF. In DNA form, the CDR3 reads TGTGCCAGCAGTTACTCTCCTACAGGGGTCACGTTCTATGAGCAGTTCTTC.

This clonotype has a handful of counts. The chain is built from TRBV7-8 and TRBJ2-7; 8 bases match TRBD1. V shed 5 bases, J shed 0 bases, and the junction held 6 bases outside the gene matches. Looked up from germline, CDR1 is SGHVS and CDR2 is FQNEAQ. The CDR3 totals 15 residues. The chain's CDR3 is CASSQRQGSSYEQYF. The CDR3 DNA reads as TGTGCCAGCAGCCAAAGACAGGGGAGCTCCTACGAGCAGTACTTC.

The chain combines TRBV12-3 or TRBV12-4 with TRBJ1-1, with TRBD1 matching 8 bases. The CDR3 length is 14 residues. V trimming: 4 bases; J trimming: 4 bases; junction bases outside the gene matches: 5. CDR3 residues: CASSYTGGGTEAFF. Here the CDR3 DNA reads TGTGCCAGCAGTTATACAGGGGGAGGCACTGAAGCTTTCTTT.

In its sample, this clonotype was seen a few times. A much larger clone lies a single base off, so this may be a read error. The chain couples TRBV29-1 to TRBJ2-4; D unclear. The CDR3 spans 15 residues. Germline V lookup: CDR1 SQVTM, CDR2 ANQGSEA. With 6 bases removed from V and 15 bases from J, the gap between germline ends came to 30 bases. CDR3 sequence: CSVVIDLNLWNERYF. CDR3 nucleotide sequence: TGCAGCGTCGTAATCGATCTTAACCTTTGGAATGAGCGGTACTTC.

V is TRBV5-5 and J is TRBJ2-5; the D is unclear. CDR1 is SGHKS, CDR2 YYEKEE, per germline (reference sequence). V shed 0 bases and J shed 5 bases, with 8 bases lying between them. This CDR3 spans 13 amino acids. The CDR3 region has the DNA TGTGCCAGCAGCTTGGCCAATGGTGAGACCCAGTACTTC. This sequence encodes CASSLANGETQYF.

The V gene is TRBV3-1, the J gene TRBJ1-5; D call uncertain. V was shortened by 0 bases and J by 4 bases, with 7 bases between the two germline ends. CDR3 length: 14 amino acids. The germline V gene has CDR1 LGHDT and CDR2 YNNKEL (reference sequence). The CDR3 here is CASSQEGHNQPQHF. CDR3 DNA: TGTGCCAGCAGCCAAGAGGGCCATAATCAGCCCCAGCATTTT. Full variable domain (missing parts from reference TRBV3-1 and TRBJ1-5): DTAVSQTPKYLVTQMGNDKSIKCEQNLGHDTMYWYKQDSKKFLKIMFSYNNKELIINETVPNRFSPKSPDKAHLNLHINSLELGDSAVYFCASSQEGHNQPQHFGDGTRLSIL.

The chain joins TRBV27 to TRBJ1-1; no clear D. CDR3 size: 13 residues. Germline V gene sequence: CDR1 MNHEY, CDR2 SMNVEV (reference sequence). Trimming shortened V by 5 bases and J by 10 bases, and 17 bases separated the two germline ends. CDR3 residues: CASSGLTERRAFF. The CDR3 coding sequence is TGTGCCAGCAGTGGACTGACCGAAAGGAGAGCTTTCTTT.

This clonotype was found a few times. The chain is built from TRBV20-1 and TRBJ2-1; no firm D call. V was pared by 2 bases and J by 2 bases, with 13 bases between. This CDR3 has 15 amino acids. The V gene's germline CDR1 is DFQATT and CDR2 SNEGSKA (reference sequence). CDR3 DNA: TGCAGTGCTAGACCTACACGGAGAGCCTACAATGAGCAGTTCTTC. Residues: CSARPTRRAYNEQFF.

This clonotype came up a few times. The J gene is TRBJ2-2, the V gene TRBV15, with D possibly called TRBD1 or TRBD2 (5 bases each). CDR1 is LNHNV, CDR2 YYDKDF, per germline (reference sequence). CDR3 length equals 15 residues. V shed 0 bases and J shed 7 bases, with 12 bases lying between them. The CDR3 DNA reads TGTGCCACCAGCAGAGATGCCGGGGCGGTCGGGGAGCTGTTTTTT. The encoded protein is CATSRDAGAVGELFF. The entire variable domain, with the rest obtained from reference TRBV15 and TRBJ2-2, is as follows: DAMVIQNPRYQVTQFGKPVTLSCSQTLNHNVMYWYQQKSSQAPKLLFHYYDKDFNNEADTPDNFQSRRPNTSFCFLDIRSPGLGDTAMYLCATSRDAGAVGELFFGEGSRLTVL.

In DNA, the CDR3 is TGTGCCAGCAGTTTTGGCAGCCTCTATGGCTACACCTTC. This encodes CASSFGSLYGYTF. V usage is TRBV27 and J usage is TRBJ1-2, with D unresolved. The V end was cut by 3 bases, the J end by 4 bases, with 9 bases between. The germline V gene has CDR1 MNHEY and CDR2 SMNVEV (reference sequence). This CDR3 has 13 residues.

The chain employs TRBV6-6 and TRBJ1-1; TRBD1 is a possible D gene (5 bases). The ends were cut back, 6 bases at V and 6 bases at J, with 17 bases in the middle. This CDR3 has 14 residues. The germline CDR1 and CDR2 sequences are MNHNY and SVGAGI (reference sequence). CDR3 DNA: TGTGCCAGCAGCGCCGGGGCAATTGTTCCTGAAGCTTTCTTT. It translates to CASSAGAIVPEAFF.

This clonotype has only a few counts. The chain couples TRBV20-1 to TRBJ2-1; D ambiguous. Germline CDR1 DFQATT, CDR2 SNEGSKA (reference sequence). The CDR3 spans 11 residues. The V and J ends lost 6 bases and 10 bases respectively, with 13 bases between them. The CDR3 protein is CSALGQVEQFF. CDR3 bases: TGCAGTGCCCTCGGGCAAGTAGAGCAGTTCTTC.

The chain carries TRBV13 and TRBJ2-5; TRBD1 might be the D (7 bases). The CDR3 is 16 residues long. Germline CDR1 is PRHDT and CDR2 is FYEKMQ (reference sequence). Trimming removed 0 bases at V and 1 base at J, with 12 bases between. CDR3 sequence: CASSLGRRGLQETQYF. As DNA, the CDR3 is TGTGCCAGCAGCTTAGGCCGGAGGGGGCTCCAAGAGACCCAGTACTTC.

The gene calls are TRBV4-3 and TRBJ2-1; D gene ambiguous. Germline V gene data show CDR1 as LGHNA and CDR2 as YSLEER. With 4 bases removed from V and 5 bases from J, the gap between germline ends came to 15 bases. This CDR3 contains 15 residues. CDR3 nucleotide sequence: TGCGCCAGCAGCCTATCGGCTCCATCAAACAATGAGCAGTTCTTC. This encodes CASSLSAPSNNEQFF.

This rearrangement joins TRBV20-1 to TRBJ1-5; D is unclear. V dropped 4 bases and J dropped 2 bases, with 6 bases sitting between them. The CDR3 is 12 residues long. Germline CDR1 and CDR2: DFQATT and SNEGSKA (reference sequence). The CDR3: CSANQGNQPQHF. CDR3 coding DNA: TGCAGTGCTAATCAGGGCAATCAGCCCCAGCATTTT.

This clonotype was seen more than once but under ten times. The chain joins TRBV5-1 to TRBJ2-5; D uncertain. The length of the CDR3 is 13 residues. The V end lost 4 bases, the J end lost 1 base, and 8 bases lay between the germline ends. Looked up from germline, CDR1 is SGHRS and CDR2 is YFSETQ. The CDR3 coding sequence is TGCGCCAGCAGCACCGACACCCAAGAGACCCAGTACTTC. The encoded protein is CASSTDTQETQYF.